This T cell receptor beta chain appears in the sequencing data of a study of T cells in Graves' hyperthyroidism and ophthalmopathy. Study summary: Peripheral blood was collected at initial diagnosis, before any treatment.

After removal of 3 bases from V and 3 bases from J, the junction contained 12 bases not matched to a gene. Germline CDR1 is SGDLS and CDR2 is YYNGEE. This CDR3 comprises 17 residues. This clonotype occurred a few times. TCR beta CDR3 sequences were amplified from RNA transcripts. The HTBI set primed first-round TCR CDR3 RT-PCR. TCRdb reprocessed the multiplex PCR reads via MiXCR and lists one record per CDR3 protein. The sample shows around 390,000 distinct CDR3 sequences, roughly 14% of them seen only once. The sequencing sample was made of blood. J is TRBJ2-3 and V is TRBV9, with 8 nucleotides matching TRBD2. The sequence was obtained from a woman younger than 45 with Graves' ophthalmopathy. CDR3 protein: CASSANGGAMTTDTQYF. The CDR3 nucleotides read TGTGCCAGCAGCGCTAACGGGGGGGCCATGACAACAGATACGCAGTATTTT.